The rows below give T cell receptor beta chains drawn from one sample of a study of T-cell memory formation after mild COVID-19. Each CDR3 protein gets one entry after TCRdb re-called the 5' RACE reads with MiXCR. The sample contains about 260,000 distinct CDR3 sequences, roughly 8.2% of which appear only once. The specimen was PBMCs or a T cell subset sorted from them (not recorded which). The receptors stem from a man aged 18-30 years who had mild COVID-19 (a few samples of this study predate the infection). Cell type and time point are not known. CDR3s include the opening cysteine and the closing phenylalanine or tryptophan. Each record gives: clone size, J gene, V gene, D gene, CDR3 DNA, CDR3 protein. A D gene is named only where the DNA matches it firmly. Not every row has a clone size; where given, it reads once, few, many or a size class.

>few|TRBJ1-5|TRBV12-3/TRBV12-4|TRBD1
TGTGCCAGCAGTAGCCGACAGGGAAGGAATCAGCCCCAGCATTTT
CASSSRQGRNQPQHF
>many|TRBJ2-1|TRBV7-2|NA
TGTGCCAGCAGCTTAGGAGGGGGGCAGTTCTTC
CASSLGGGQFF
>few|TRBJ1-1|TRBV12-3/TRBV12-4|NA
TGTGCCAGCAGTCGCCCCTGGGCTACTGAAGCTTTCTTT
CASSRPWATEAFF
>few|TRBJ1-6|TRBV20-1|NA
TGCAGTGCTAGTATCGGGGGCAGGTCCTATAATTCACCCCTCCACTTT
CSASIGGRSYNSPLHF
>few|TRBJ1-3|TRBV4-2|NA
TGTGCCAGCAGCCAAGATGCTCGGGGAGGGTCTGGAAACACCATATATTTT
CASSQDARGGSGNTIYF
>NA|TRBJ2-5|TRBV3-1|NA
TGTGCCAGCAGCCAAGGTCGTGGGGGGGCCGGAGAGACCCAGTACTTC
CASSQGRGGAGETQYF
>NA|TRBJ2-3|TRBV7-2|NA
TGTGCCAGCAGAGAGACGGCAGATACGCAGTATTTT
CASRETADTQYF
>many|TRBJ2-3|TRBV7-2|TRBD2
TGTGCCAGCAGCGCACTAGCGGCAGATACGCAGTATTTT
CASSALAADTQYF
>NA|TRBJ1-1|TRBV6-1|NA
TGTGCCAGCAGTGGAGGCAGCCACACTGAAGCTTTCTTT
CASSGGSHTEAFF
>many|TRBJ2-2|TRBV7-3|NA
TGTGCCAGCACTTCAGCCCGAGGCGGGGAGCTGTTTTTT
CASTSARGGELFF
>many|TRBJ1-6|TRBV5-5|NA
TGTGCCAGCAGCTTGGCAGCGGGATTAGGTTCACCCCTCCACTTT
CASSLAAGLGSPLHF
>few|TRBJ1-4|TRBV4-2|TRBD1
TGTGCCAGCAGCCAACGGGACAGGGGGCCGACTAATGAAAAACTGTTTTTT
CASSQRDRGPTNEKLFF
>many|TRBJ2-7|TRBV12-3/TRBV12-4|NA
TGTGCCAGCAGCCCACAGGGCGCTTCCGTCGAGCAGTACTTC
CASSPQGASVEQYF
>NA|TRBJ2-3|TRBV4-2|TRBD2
TGTGCCAGCAGCCAGTCGGGGGGGGGACCAGATACGCAGTATTTT
CASSQSGGGPDTQYF
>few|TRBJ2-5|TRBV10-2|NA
TGCGCCAGCAGGGGGATTGAGACCCAGTACTTC
CASRGIETQYF
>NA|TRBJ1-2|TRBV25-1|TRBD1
TGTGCCAGCAGTGAACAGACAGGGCTGGGTAACTATGGCTACACCTTC
CASSEQTGLGNYGYTF
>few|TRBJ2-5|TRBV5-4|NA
TGTGCCAGCAGCTTGAGGGTTGGAGTTACAGAGACCCAGTACTTC
CASSLRVGVTETQYF
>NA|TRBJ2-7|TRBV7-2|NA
TGTGCCAGCAGCTTAGGACTCGGGAACCCGAGGGAGCAGTACTTC
CASSLGLGNPREQYF
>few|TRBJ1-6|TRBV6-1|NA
TGTGCCAGCAGGAGGGCAGGGTCACCCCTCCACTTT
CASRRAGSPLHF
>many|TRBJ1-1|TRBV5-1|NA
TGCGCCAGCAGCTTTTTGGGGGAAGCTTTCTTT
CASSFLGEAFF
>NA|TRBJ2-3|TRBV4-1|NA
TGCGCCAGCAGCCAACCCCGGGCCAAACTAAGAGATACGCAGTATTTT
CASSQPRAKLRDTQYF
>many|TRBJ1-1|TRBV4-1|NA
TGCGCCAGCAGCCCATCCTTGAACACTGAAGCTTTCTTT
CASSPSLNTEAFF
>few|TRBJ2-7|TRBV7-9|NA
TGTGCCAGCAGCTCTTGGGGGAAGGGCTCCAATCACTACGAGCAGTACTTC
CASSSWGKGSNHYEQYF
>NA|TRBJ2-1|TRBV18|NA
TGTGCCAGCTCACCAGCAGGGGAGGAGAATGAGCAGTTCTTC
CASSPAGEENEQFF
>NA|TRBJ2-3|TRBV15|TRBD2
TGTGCCACCAGCAGAGTGGTTAGCGGGGGGAGAGATACGCAGTATTTT
CATSRVVSGGRDTQYF
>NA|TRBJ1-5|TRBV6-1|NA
TGTGCCAGTTTTGATGGGGGCCGTCAGCCCCAGCATTTT
CASFDGGRQPQHF
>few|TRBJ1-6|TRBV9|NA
TGTGCCAGCAGCGAGGAAGCCTCGGACGGTTCACCCCTCCACTTT
CASSEEASDGSPLHF
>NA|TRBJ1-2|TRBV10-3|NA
TGTGCCATCAGTGAGACGGCAGCACACTATGGCTACACCTTC
CAISETAAHYGYTF